This T cell receptor (beta chain) came from a study of T cell changes during pregnancy in multiple sclerosis. The table came from immunoSEQ multiplex PCR; TCRdb's copy has only in-frame clones and leaves some out. The sample has tens of thousands of clones, 75% to 95% seen once. Per germline, CDR1 LNHDA and CDR2 SQIVND (reference sequence). V lost 5 bases, J lost 5 bases, and 11 bases stayed unmatched. The CDR3 covers 16 residues. The gene calls are TRBV19 and TRBJ1-1; 10 bases match TRBD1. The specimen was CD4+ T cells from peripheral blood mononuclear cells, collected before pregnancy. The receptor comes from a female donor with multiple sclerosis, enrolled in a pregnancy study. The CDR3 DNA reads TGTGCCAGTAGTTCCAGACAGGGGGCACTGTTGACTGAAGCTTTCTTT. Its translation: CASSSRQGALLTEAFF.